One T cell receptor (beta chain) is described in this entry. The data originate from a study of blood T cell repertoires in COVID-19. Clones were sequenced by immunoSEQ multiplex PCR, and TCRdb holds only the in-frame ones, with some missing. The table has 250,000 to 350,000 clones, over 75% seen once. The sequenced sample was PBMCs or T cells enriched from blood (not recorded which). The origin of this receptor is a woman in her late teens or twenties who had recovered from COVID-19.

CDR3 in DNA: TGCGCCAGCAGTGTCGGGACATCAAGCACAGATACGCAGTATTTT. This codes for CASSVGTSSTDTQYF. The rearrangement uses TRBV10-1 and TRBJ2-3; possibly TRBD1 for D (6 bases). Trimming removed 4 bases at V and 0 bases at J, with 11 bases between. Germline values: CDR1 WNHNN, CDR2 SYGVQD (reference sequence). The CDR3 has 15 residues.